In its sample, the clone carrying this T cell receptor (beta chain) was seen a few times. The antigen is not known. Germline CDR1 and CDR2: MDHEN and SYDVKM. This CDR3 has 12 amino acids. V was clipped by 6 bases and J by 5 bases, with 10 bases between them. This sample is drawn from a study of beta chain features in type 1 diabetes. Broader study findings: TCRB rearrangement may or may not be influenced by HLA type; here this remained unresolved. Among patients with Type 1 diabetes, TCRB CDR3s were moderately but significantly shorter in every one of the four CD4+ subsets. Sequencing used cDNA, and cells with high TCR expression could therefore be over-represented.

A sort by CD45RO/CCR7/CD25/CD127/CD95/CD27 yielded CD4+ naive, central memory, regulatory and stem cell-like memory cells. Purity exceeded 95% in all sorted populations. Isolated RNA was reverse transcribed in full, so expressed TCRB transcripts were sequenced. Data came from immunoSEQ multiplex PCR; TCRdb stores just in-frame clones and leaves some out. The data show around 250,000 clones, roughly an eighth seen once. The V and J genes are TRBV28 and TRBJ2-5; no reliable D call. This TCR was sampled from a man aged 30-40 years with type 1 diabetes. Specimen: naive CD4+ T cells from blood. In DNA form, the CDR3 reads TGTGCCAGCAGAATGGGCGTTGAGACCCAGTACTTC. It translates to CASRMGVETQYF.